This T cell receptor (beta chain) was captured in a study of cytomegalovirus exposure and HLA in healthy donors. Study-level results: Altogether, 164 TCR beta chains were recorded as cytomegalovirus-associated.

Method: immunoSEQ multiplex PCR; TCRdb's copy keeps in-frame clones and lacks some. The sample holds 100,000 to 150,000 clones, about 93% seen once. About this clone: Its antigen remains unknown.

The CDR3 runs 17 residues. V was clipped by 2 bases and J by 0 bases, with 14 bases between them. CDR1 is SGHAT and CDR2 is FQDESV in the germline V gene (reference sequence). The sequence was collected from a woman aged 18 to 35 in good health and CMV-seronegative. The rearrangement joins TRBV11-1 to TRBJ1-3; D remains ambiguous. Sequencing was carried out using PBMCs. The CDR3 reads CASSLTPQRRSGNTIYF. For the CDR3, the DNA is TGTGCCAGCAGCTTAACTCCGCAGCGACGCTCTGGAAACACCATATATTTT.